The sequence of this T cell receptor delta chain was determined in a study of γδ T cells in repeated Plasmodium falciparum infection. Study summary: The natural-infection arm compared Malian children under seasonal malaria with matched Australian children.

Gammadelta T cells were flow-sorted from PBMC into Vgamma9/Vdelta2+ and Vdelta2-negative populations for bulk analysis. This clone was seen only a few times. The protein held in TCRdb is that of a much larger clone and does not match this DNA's translation at residue 5, likely because of a read error; the protein shown is translated from the DNA. This CDR3 region has 22 residues. The V and J ends lost 4 bases and 0 bases, in that order; junction bases with no gene match: 23. The germline V gene has CDR1 TSWWSYY and CDR2 QGS. Each sorted gammadelta sample had TRG and TRD chains sequenced. TCRdb re-called the multiplex PCR reads via CATT. The repertoire holds 70,000 to 95,000 delta-chain clones, with about 1.5% as singletons.

The source is a pool of human donors (malaria-infected and uninfected, not separated). The V call is TRDV1, the J call TRDJ1; the match to TRDD3 covers 10 bases. The J gene is not listed in TCRdb, so it was assigned here from a DNA match to germline. The sequencing input was gamma-delta T cells from blood. CDR3 amino acids: CALGGRRGTGGFYLLYTDKLIF. The CDR3 DNA follows: TGTGCTCTTGGGGGACGGCGTGGTACTGGGGGATTCTACCTTCTTTACACCGATAAACTCATCTTT.